Shown below are 24 T cell receptor beta chains from a single sample sequenced in a study of kidney transplant recipient with SARS-CoV-2 infection. TCRdb re-called the reads through MiXCR, storing one row per CDR3 protein. The repertoire holds approximately 240,000 distinct CDR3 sequences, with 29% as singletons. The material was a blood sample, obtained at baseline and on day 111 from a kidney transplant recipient. These receptors came from a male patient in his thirties who had COVID-19 and was a kidney transplant recipient. A subset of T cells may come from the graft donor.

The table lists this clonotype with many counts. The chain uses TRBV29-1 and TRBJ2-1, with D maybe TRBD2 (5 bases). The CDR3 runs to 16 residues. CDR1 and CDR2 (germline): SQVTM, ANQGSEA. V was clipped by 3 bases and J by 4 bases, with 19 bases between them. CDR3 protein: CSVDLNRRSGYNEQFF. As DNA, the CDR3 is TGCAGCGTTGACCTAAATCGGAGGAGCGGTTACAATGAGCAGTTCTTC.

As concerns this clonotype: A much larger clone differs from this one at a single base, so this may be a read error. V usage is TRBV6-5 and J usage is TRBJ1-2, with no clear D. CDR1 MNHEY and CDR2 SVGAGI come from the germline V gene. The CDR3 length is 17 residues. The V gene lost 5 bases and the J gene lost 4 bases, with 23 bases spanning the gap. The CDR3 bases are TGTGCCAGCAGTGCATACAAGGAATGTAGAAAGACCTATGGCTACACCTTC. This translates into CASSAYKECRKTYGYTF.

This clonotype occurred many times. The chain has TRBV7-9 and TRBJ1-4; 8 bases align to TRBD1. Germline V gene sequence: CDR1 SEHNR, CDR2 FQNEAQ (reference sequence). The junction had 4 bases not matched to a gene; V was cut back by 5 bases and J by 2 bases. This CDR3 is 15 amino acids long. The CDR3 DNA follows: TGTGCCAGCAGCCTAGGACAGGGTACTAATGAAAAACTGTTTTTT. It translates to CASSLGQGTNEKLFF.

This clonotype was observed at least ten times. The chain is built from TRBV8-2 and TRBJ2-6. TRBV8-2 represents a pseudogene. The CDR3 sequence is 17 residues long. The CDR3 here is CGMQSRITQSRANVLTF. CDR3 sequence (DNA): TGTGGCATGCAGTCAAGGATAACACAAAGTCGGGCCAACGTCCTGACTTTC.

This clonotype came up many times. This chain connects TRBV28 to TRBJ2-7, with a possible D match to TRBD2 (5 bases). Germline V gene lookup returns CDR1 MDHEN and CDR2 SYDVKM. The CDR3 extends over 14 amino acids. V was clipped by 6 bases and J by 2 bases, with 14 bases between them. The DNA of the CDR3 is TGTGCCAGCAGCTGGACGGAGGAAACCTACGAGCAGTACTTC. Protein product: CASSWTEETYEQYF.

This clonotype was recorded once. A junction end diverges from the germline sequence, so it may reflect a read error. This chain connects TRBV7-9 to TRBJ1-2; D gene ambiguous. There are 17 residues in the CDR3. Germline CDR1 is SEHNR and CDR2 is FQNEAQ (reference sequence). The CDR3 sequence: CAGSIPLYHGKTYGYTF. The CDR3 bases are TGTGCCGGCAGCATTCCCTTATACCATGGAAAGACCTATGGCTACACCTTC. Full variable domain (remainder filled in from reference TRBV7-9 and TRBJ1-2): DTGVSQNPRHKITKRGQNVTFRCDPISEHNRLYWYRQTLGQGPEFLTYFQNEAQLEKSRLLSDRFSAERPKGSFSTLEIQRTEQGDSAMYLCAGSIPLYHGKTYGYTFGSGTRLTVV.

About this clonotype: A clone one base away is much larger, so this may be a read error. The CDR3 sequence is CASTQGYSRKTHGYTF. The CDR3 coding sequence is TGTGCCAGCACACAGGGGTACTCAAGAAAGACCCATGGCTACACCTTC. The chain has TRBV9 and TRBJ1-2, with 7 bases identical to TRBD1. This CDR3 contains 16 residues. Trimming cost V 6 bases and J 6 bases; bases outside gene matches: 17. The germline V gene encodes CDR1 SGDLS and CDR2 YYNGEE. Using reference TRBV9 and TRBJ1-2 for the parts outside the CDR3, the full variable domain is DSGVTQTPKHLITATGQRVTLRCSPRSGDLSVYWYQQSLDQGLQFLIQYYNGEERAKGNILERFSAQQFPDLHSELNLSSLELGDSALYFCASTQGYSRKTHGYTFGSGTRLTVV.

This clonotype was observed at least ten times. CDR3 sequence: CASSGIIRDGKTYGYTF. As DNA, the CDR3 is TGTGCCAGCAGCGGCATTATCAGAGACGGAAAGACCTATGGCTACACCTTC. The chain is built from TRBV7-2 and TRBJ1-2; D not certain. There are 17 residues in the CDR3. V was clipped by 5 bases and J by 4 bases, with 23 bases between them. Germline values: CDR1 SGHTA, CDR2 FQGNSA.

This clonotype was seen only a few times. The CDR3 does not end in the conserved phenylalanine or tryptophan, so this is likely a read error. The V gene is TRBV6-9, the J gene TRBJ1-2; D remains ambiguous. Looked up from germline, CDR1 is MNHGY and CDR2 is SVAAGI. Trimming left V 5 bases short and J 4 bases short, with 23 bases between. The CDR3 is made up of 17 amino acids. CDR3 sequence (DNA): TGTGCCAGCAGTCCCCGCCGGCCTTACGGAAAGACCTATGGCTACACCTTA. Protein: CASSPRRPYGKTYGYTL.

This clonotype was seen many times. The rearrangement uses TRBV12-5 and TRBJ1-2; D perhaps matches TRBD1 (5 bases). V was trimmed by 4 bases and J by 4 bases, leaving 22 bases between them. Germline values: CDR1 LGHNT, CDR2 FRNRAP. The CDR3 is made up of 17 amino acids. CDR3 sequence (DNA): TGTGCTAGTGGTTCTTTAGTTTTGCAGGGAAAGACCTATGGCTACACCTTC. It codes for CASGSLVLQGKTYGYTF.

In its sample, this clonotype was seen many times. The CDR3 is CASTRAGADGYTF. The CDR3 DNA follows: TGTGCCAGCACTCGAGCCGGAGCAGATGGCTACACCTTC. The V and J genes are TRBV12-3 or TRBV12-4 and TRBJ1-2; D is undetermined. The CDR3 length is 13 residues. The V and J ends lost 7 bases and 6 bases respectively, with 15 bases between them.

This clonotype was counted a single time. No DNA is shown, since the ends of the CDR3 on it are uncertain; the CDR3 is the one TCRdb lists. The rearrangement links TRBV6-1 to TRBJ1-1; the table's D gene call, TRBD1, was not cross checked with the DNA. The V gene's germline CDR1 is MNHNS and CDR2 SASEGT. Inclusive of both ends, the CDR3 amounts to 18 amino acids. The CDR3 is CASSEGGWGTGINTEDFF.

This clonotype came up a few times. The chain combines TRBV20-1 with TRBJ2-5, with D tentatively TRBD1 (5 bases). CDR3 length: 12 amino acids. Germline CDR1 DFQATT, CDR2 SNEGSKA (reference sequence). Deletions cut 8 bases from V and 2 bases from J, with 12 bases between. The CDR3 protein is CSPKGDQETQYF. The CDR3 DNA is TGCAGTCCCAAAGGGGATCAAGAGACCCAGTACTTC.

This clonotype has at least ten counts. CDR3 bases: TGTGCCAGCAGCTGTCAGTTTCCCATTTCAGGCTTGACCGGGGAGCTGTTTTTT. It encodes CASSCQFPISGLTGELFF. This sequence joins TRBV3-1 and TRBJ2-2; D not certain. The CDR3 has 18 residues. V was cut by 5 bases and J by 5 bases, with 24 bases left in between. CDR1 and CDR2 (germline): LGHDT, YNNKEL (reference sequence).

This clonotype was seen ten or more times. V and J are TRBV3-1 and TRBJ2-5; no clear D. With 5 bases removed from V and 5 bases from J, the gap between germline ends came to 24 bases. Per the germline V gene, CDR1 is LGHDT and CDR2 is YNNKEL (reference sequence). The CDR3 is 17 amino acids. Here the CDR3 reads CASSIKHPISFSETQYF. CDR3 in DNA: TGTGCCAGCAGCATTAAGCATCCCATTTCTTTCTCTGAGACCCAGTACTTC.

This clonotype is labeled as large. This chain joins TRBV10-2 and TRBJ1-4; perhaps TRBD1 as D (5 bases). CDR1 and CDR2 from the germline V gene are WSHSY and SAAADI. The CDR3 is 13 amino acids. Trimming left V 7 bases short and J 4 bases short, with 10 bases between. The CDR3 sequence is CASTGHLNEKLFF. In DNA, the CDR3 is TGCGCCAGCACTGGACACCTTAATGAAAAACTGTTTTTT.

On this clonotype itself: A read error may be the cause here, since a much bigger clone is one base away. This chain uses TRBV7-2 with TRBJ1-5; D gene uncertain. The CDR3 sequence is 13 residues long. Germline V CDR1 and CDR2: SGHTA, FQGNSA. V was pared by 1 base and J by 5 bases, with 6 bases between. CDR3 nucleotides: TGTGCCAGCAGCTTAGTGTTGGATCAGCCCCAGCATTTT. It is translated as CASSLVLDQPQHF.

A few counts support this clonotype. The CDR3 sequence: CASSVEKDSSYEQYV. The CDR3 nucleotides are TGTGCCAGCAGCGTAGAAAAGGACAGCTCCTACGAGCAGTACGTC. The rearrangement links TRBV9 to TRBJ2-7; D perhaps matches TRBD1 (6 bases). The CDR3 covers 15 residues. CDR1 SGDLS and CDR2 YYNGEE come from the germline V gene. V lost 0 bases to trimming and J lost 0 bases, with 10 bases between them.

To note about this clonotype: A much larger clone differs by one base, so this may be a read error. The V gene is TRBV2, the J gene TRBJ1-5, with TRBD1 identical over 9 bases. Germline V lookup: CDR1 SNHLY, CDR2 FYNNEI. V dropped 5 bases and J dropped 2; count of bases not matched to a gene: 7. The CDR3 consists of 16 residues. CDR3 in DNA: TGTGCCAGCAGTCTGACAGGGGGAGGAGGCAATCAGCCCCAGCATTTT. Translated, it gives CASSLTGGGGNQPQHF. The full variable domain, its missing parts supplied by reference TRBV2 and TRBJ1-5, is EPEVTQTPSHQVTQMGQEVILRCVPISNHLYFYWYRQILGQKVEFLVSFYNNEISEKSEIFDDQFSVERPDGSNFTLKIRSTKLEDSAMYFCASSLTGGGGNQPQHFGDGTRLSIL.

This clonotype has at least ten counts. The V call is TRBV24-1, the J call TRBJ1-2; D ambiguous. This CDR3 has 17 amino acids. Trimming removed 5 bases from V and 4 bases from J, with 22 bases in between. Per germline, CDR1 KGHDR and CDR2 SFDVKD. The CDR3 nucleotides read TGTGCCACCAGTGGTCGGGATAGTACCAGAAAGACCTATGGCTACACCTTC. This encodes CATSGRDSTRKTYGYTF.

The chain combines TRBV6-1 with TRBJ1-3; a weak D match, TRBD1 (6 bases). The V and J ends lost 3 bases and 2 bases respectively, with 11 bases between them. There are 15 residues in the CDR3. The V gene's germline CDR1 is MNHNS and CDR2 SASEGT. DNA of the CDR3: TGTGCCAGCAGTGACCAGGGGAACCCTGGAAACACCATATATTTT. Amino acids: CASSDQGNPGNTIYF.

About this clonotype itself: Since a much larger clone is just one base distant, this may be a read error. The chain links TRBV11-2 to TRBJ2-3; D may match TRBD1 or TRBD2 (7 bases each). The germline CDR1 and CDR2 sequences are SGHAT and FQNNGV. CDR3 length equals 16 residues. CDR3 residues: CTSSKTGRDRTDTQYF. The CDR3 DNA reads as TGTACCAGCAGCAAGACAGGGAGGGATCGCACAGATACGCAGTATTTT.

There are many counts of this clonotype. This chain joins TRBV6-1 and TRBJ2-7; D perhaps matches TRBD2 (5 bases). The germline V gene has CDR1 MNHNS and CDR2 SASEGT. Trimming took 6 bases from V and 7 from J, leaving 10 bases between them. The CDR3 length is 11 residues. CDR3: CASRRRGEQYF. The CDR3 nucleotides are TGTGCCAGCAGACGACGAGGGGAGCAGTACTTC.

To note about this clonotype: A clone one base away is much larger, so this may be a read error. CDR3: CASSGSGSGSATNEKLFF. For the CDR3, the DNA is TGCGCCAGCAGTGGGTCAGGCTCGGGGAGTGCAACTAATGAAAAACTGTTTTTT. V usage is TRBV10-2 and J usage is TRBJ1-4; D not resolved. The CDR3 runs to 18 residues. Germline V lookup: CDR1 WSHSY, CDR2 SAAADI. V dropped 4 bases and J dropped 0 bases, with 18 bases sitting between them.